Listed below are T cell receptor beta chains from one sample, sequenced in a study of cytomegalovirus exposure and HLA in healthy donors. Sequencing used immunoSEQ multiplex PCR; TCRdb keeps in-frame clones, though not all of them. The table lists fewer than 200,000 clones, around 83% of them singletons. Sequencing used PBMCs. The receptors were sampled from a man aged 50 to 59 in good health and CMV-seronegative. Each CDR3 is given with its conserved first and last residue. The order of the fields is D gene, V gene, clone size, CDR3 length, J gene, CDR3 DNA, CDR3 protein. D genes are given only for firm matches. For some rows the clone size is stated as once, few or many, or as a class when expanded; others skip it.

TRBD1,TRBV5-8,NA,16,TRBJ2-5,TGTGCCAGCAGCGTACCTAGGACAGGGGGCAGGGAGACCCAGTACTTC,CASSVPRTGGRETQYF
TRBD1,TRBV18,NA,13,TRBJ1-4,TGTGCCAGCACGGGACAGGGAGATGAAAAACTGTTTTTT,CASTGQGDEKLFF
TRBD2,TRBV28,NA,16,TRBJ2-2,TGTGCCAGCAGACCAGCGGGAGGGCGGTACACCGGGGAGCTGTTTTTT,CASRPAGGRYTGELFF
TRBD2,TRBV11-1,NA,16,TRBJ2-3,TGTGCCAGCAGCTTTAGCGGGGGGTACAGCACAGATACGCAGTATTTT,CASSFSGGYSTDTQYF
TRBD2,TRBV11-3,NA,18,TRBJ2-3,TGTGCCAGCAGCTTAGGGAGGGCAGCGGGACTAAGCACAGATACGCAGTATTTT,CASSLGRAAGLSTDTQYF
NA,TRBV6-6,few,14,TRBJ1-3,TGTGCCAGCGCATACGACAGCTCTGGAAACACCATATATTTT,CASAYDSSGNTIYF
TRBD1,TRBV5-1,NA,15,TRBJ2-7,TGCGCCAGCAGTCTCGGACAGGGCGGTTCCTACGAGCAGTACTTC,CASSLGQGGSYEQYF
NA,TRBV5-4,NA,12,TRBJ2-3,TGTGCCAGCAGCTTGATCCTAGATACGCAGTATTTT,CASSLILDTQYF
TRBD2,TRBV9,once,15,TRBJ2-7,TGTGCCAGCAGCGATGGACTAGTGCCAACCTACGAGCAGTACTTC,CASSDGLVPTYEQYF
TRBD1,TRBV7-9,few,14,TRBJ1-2,TGTGCCAGCAGCCTGGGACAGGGCTTCTATGGCTACACCTTC,CASSLGQGFYGYTF
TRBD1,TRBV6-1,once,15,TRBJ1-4,TGTGCCAGCAGGAACGGTGGGACAGGGGGTGAAAAACTGTTTTTT,CASRNGGTGGEKLFF
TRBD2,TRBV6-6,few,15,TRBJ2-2,TGTGCCAGCAGTTATGGGCGGGGAGGGACCGGGGAGCTGTTTTTT,CASSYGRGGTGELFF
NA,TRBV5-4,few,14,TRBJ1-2,TGTGCCAGCAGCTTACCGGGAGGTAACTATGGCTACACCTTC,CASSLPGGNYGYTF
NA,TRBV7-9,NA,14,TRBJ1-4,TGTGCCAGCAGCTTACAGGGGCAAAATGAAAAACTGTTTTTT,CASSLQGQNEKLFF
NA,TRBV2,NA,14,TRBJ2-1,TGTGCCAGCACCGGGACTAGAGAGAGGGGGCAGCAGTTCTTC,CASTGTRERGQQFF
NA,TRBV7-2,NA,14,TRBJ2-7,TGTGCCAGCAGCTTATTGGGGACTCGGGACGAGCAGTACTTC,CASSLLGTRDEQYF
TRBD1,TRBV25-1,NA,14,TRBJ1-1,TGTGCCAGCAGGGGGGGGACAGGGAAAACTGAAGCTTTCTTT,CASRGGTGKTEAFF
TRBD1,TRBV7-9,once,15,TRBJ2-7,TGTTCCAGCAGCTTAGTCGGACAGGGGGCGAACGAGCAGTACTTC,CSSSLVGQGANEQYF
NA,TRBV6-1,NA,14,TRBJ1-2,TGTGCCAGCAGTGAAAGAGCAGGGGCAGCTGGCTACACCTTC,CASSERAGAAGYTF